These T cell receptor beta chains were read from a single sample in a study of blood T cell repertoires in COVID-19. The data were produced by immunoSEQ multiplex PCR, yet TCRdb's version contains in-frame clones alone and is incomplete. The sample contains around 160,000 clones, about 85% of which appear only once. The sequenced material came from peripheral blood. Source of these receptors: a young man with acute or convalescent COVID-19. CDR3s include the opening cysteine and the closing phenylalanine or tryptophan. A D gene is named only where the DNA matches it firmly. Part of the rows lack a size; the others show once, few, many or a class for expanded clones.

clone size: -
J gene: TRBJ1-2
V gene: TRBV7-9
D gene: -
CDR3 protein: CASSFDAVGMRLPYGYTF
CDR3 DNA: TGTGCCAGCAGCTTCGATGCGGTGGGTATGAGGCTACCCTATGGCTACACCTTC

clone size: -
J gene: TRBJ2-1
V gene: TRBV11-1
D gene: -
CDR3 protein: CASSLGWGPSYNEQFF
CDR3 DNA: TGTGCCAGCAGCTTAGGGTGGGGGCCCTCCTACAATGAGCAGTTCTTC

clone size: -
J gene: TRBJ2-4
V gene: TRBV18
D gene: -
CDR3 protein: CASSPIAKNIQYF
CDR3 DNA: TGTGCCAGCTCACCCATAGCCAAAAACATTCAGTACTTC

clone size: -
J gene: TRBJ1-3
V gene: TRBV30
D gene: -
CDR3 protein: CAWTGFNTIYF
CDR3 DNA: TGTGCCTGGACAGGGTTTAACACCATATATTTT

clone size: -
J gene: TRBJ2-2
V gene: TRBV27
D gene: TRBD1
CDR3 protein: CASSLGQGAAGELFF
CDR3 DNA: TGTGCCAGCAGTTTAGGACAGGGGGCGGCCGGGGAGCTGTTTTTT

clone size: once
J gene: TRBJ2-5
V gene: TRBV29-1
D gene: -
CDR3 protein: CSVAQGQETQYF
CDR3 DNA: TGCAGCGTTGCTCAGGGGCAAGAGACCCAGTACTTC

clone size: -
J gene: TRBJ1-1
V gene: TRBV11-2
D gene: -
CDR3 protein: CATRRENTEAFF
CDR3 DNA: TGTGCCACCAGGAGAGAGAACACTGAAGCTTTCTTT

clone size: -
J gene: TRBJ2-5
V gene: TRBV2
D gene: -
CDR3 protein: CASSYRERKTQYF
CDR3 DNA: TGTGCCAGCAGCTACAGGGAGAGGAAGACCCAGTACTTC

clone size: once
J gene: TRBJ1-2
V gene: TRBV7-9
D gene: TRBD1
CDR3 protein: CASSPLGDSNSNYGYTF
CDR3 DNA: TGTGCCAGCAGCCCCCTCGGGGACAGCAACTCTAACTATGGCTACACCTTC

clone size: -
J gene: TRBJ2-1
V gene: TRBV7-2
D gene: -
CDR3 protein: CASSLVGGVGNEQFF
CDR3 DNA: TGTGCCAGCAGCTTGGTTGGCGGGGTCGGCAATGAGCAGTTCTTC

clone size: -
J gene: TRBJ1-6
V gene: TRBV30
D gene: TRBD1
CDR3 protein: CAWSVLARGVSPLHF
CDR3 DNA: TGTGCCTGGAGTGTACTGGCCAGGGGGGTGAGTCCCCTCCACTTT

clone size: -
J gene: TRBJ1-5
V gene: TRBV6-6
D gene: TRBD1
CDR3 protein: CASSIFGTGNQPQHF
CDR3 DNA: TGTGCCAGCAGTATATTCGGGACAGGGAATCAGCCCCAGCATTTT

clone size: -
J gene: TRBJ2-7
V gene: TRBV4-1
D gene: -
CDR3 protein: CASSQEPAGFYEQYF
CDR3 DNA: TGCGCCAGCAGCCAAGAGCCAGCGGGTTTTTACGAGCAGTACTTC

clone size: -
J gene: TRBJ1-2
V gene: TRBV6-5
D gene: TRBD1
CDR3 protein: CASRAEGGPYGYTF
CDR3 DNA: TGTGCCAGCAGAGCTGAAGGGGGCCCCTATGGCTACACCTTC

clone size: once
J gene: TRBJ1-2
V gene: TRBV3-1/TRBV3-2
D gene: TRBD1
CDR3 protein: CASSHLDRGLSGYTF
CDR3 DNA: TGTGCCAGCAGCCACTTGGACAGGGGGCTAAGTGGCTACACCTTC

clone size: -
J gene: TRBJ1-6
V gene: TRBV5-1
D gene: -
CDR3 protein: CASKGAGDNSPLHF
CDR3 DNA: TGCGCCAGCAAAGGGGCAGGAGATAATTCACCCCTCCACTTT

clone size: -
J gene: TRBJ1-5
V gene: TRBV7-6
D gene: -
CDR3 protein: CASSLLGTGNQPQHF
CDR3 DNA: TGTGCCAGCAGCTTACTCGGCACAGGGAATCAGCCCCAGCATTTT

clone size: -
J gene: TRBJ2-5
V gene: TRBV19
D gene: TRBD2
CDR3 protein: CASSPTSGGEETQYF
CDR3 DNA: TGTGCCAGTAGTCCGACTAGCGGGGGAGAAGAGACCCAGTACTTC

clone size: once
J gene: TRBJ1-1
V gene: TRBV28
D gene: -
CDR3 protein: CASSFDRTEAFF
CDR3 DNA: TGTGCCAGCAGTTTCGATCGGACTGAAGCTTTCTTT

clone size: -
J gene: TRBJ2-3
V gene: TRBV9
D gene: TRBD2
CDR3 protein: CASSVEVGGGNTQYF
CDR3 DNA: TGTGCCAGCAGCGTAGAGGTGGGGGGGGGAAATACGCAGTATTTT

clone size: -
J gene: TRBJ2-4
V gene: TRBV7-8
D gene: -
CDR3 protein: CASSPVRASKNIQYF
CDR3 DNA: TGTGCCAGCAGCCCGGTGAGGGCCTCCAAAAACATTCAGTACTTC

clone size: few
J gene: TRBJ1-1
V gene: TRBV10-3
D gene: -
CDR3 protein: CAIKAPGVNTEAFF
CDR3 DNA: TGTGCCATCAAGGCCCCAGGGGTGAACACTGAAGCTTTCTTT